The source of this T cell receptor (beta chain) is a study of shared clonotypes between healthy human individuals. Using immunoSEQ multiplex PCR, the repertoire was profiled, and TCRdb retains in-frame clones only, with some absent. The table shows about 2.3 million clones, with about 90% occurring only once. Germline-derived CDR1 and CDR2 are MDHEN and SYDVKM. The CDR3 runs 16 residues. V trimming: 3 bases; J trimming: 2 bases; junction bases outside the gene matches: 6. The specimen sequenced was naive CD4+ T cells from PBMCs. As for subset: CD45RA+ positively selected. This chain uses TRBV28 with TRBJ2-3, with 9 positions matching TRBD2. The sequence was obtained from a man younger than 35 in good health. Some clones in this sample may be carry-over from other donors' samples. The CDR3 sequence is CASSLGASGITDTQYF. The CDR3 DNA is TGTGCCAGCAGTTTGGGGGCTAGCGGGATCACAGATACGCAGTATTTT. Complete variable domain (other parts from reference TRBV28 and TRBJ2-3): DVKVTQSSRYLVKRTGEKVFLECVQDMDHENMFWYRQDPGLGLRLIYFSYDVKMKEKGDIPEGYSVSREKKERFSLILESASTNQTSMYLCASSLGASGITDTQYFGPGTRLTVL.